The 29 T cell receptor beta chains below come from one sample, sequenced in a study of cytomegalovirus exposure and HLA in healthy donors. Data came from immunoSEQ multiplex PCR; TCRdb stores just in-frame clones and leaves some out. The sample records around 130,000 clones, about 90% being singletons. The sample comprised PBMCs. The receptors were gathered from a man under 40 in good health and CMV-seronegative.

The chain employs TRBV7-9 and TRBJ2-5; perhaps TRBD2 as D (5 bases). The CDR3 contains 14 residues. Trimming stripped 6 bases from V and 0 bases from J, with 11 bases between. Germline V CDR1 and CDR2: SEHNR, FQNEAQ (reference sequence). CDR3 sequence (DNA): TGTGCCAGCAGGCAAATCGGGGACCAAGAGACCCAGTACTTC. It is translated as CASRQIGDQETQYF. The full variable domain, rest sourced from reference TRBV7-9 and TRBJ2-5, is DTGVSQNPRHKITKRGQNVTFRCDPISEHNRLYWYRQTLGQGPEFLTYFQNEAQLEKSRLLSDRFSAERPKGSFSTLEIQRTEQGDSAMYLCASRQIGDQETQYFGPGTRLLVL.

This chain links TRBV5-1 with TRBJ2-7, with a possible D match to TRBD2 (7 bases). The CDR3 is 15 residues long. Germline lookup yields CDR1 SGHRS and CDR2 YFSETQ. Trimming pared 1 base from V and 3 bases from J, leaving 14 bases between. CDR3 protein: CASSLLEGGNYEQYF. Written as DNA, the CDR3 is TGCGCCAGCAGCTTGTTAGAGGGGGGGAACTACGAGCAGTACTTC. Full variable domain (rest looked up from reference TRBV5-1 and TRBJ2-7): KAGVTQTPRYLIKTRGQQVTLSCSPISGHRSVSWYQQTPGQGLQFLFEYFSETQRNKGNFPGRFSGRQFSNSRSEMNVSTLELGDSALYLCASSLLEGGNYEQYFGPGTRLTVT.

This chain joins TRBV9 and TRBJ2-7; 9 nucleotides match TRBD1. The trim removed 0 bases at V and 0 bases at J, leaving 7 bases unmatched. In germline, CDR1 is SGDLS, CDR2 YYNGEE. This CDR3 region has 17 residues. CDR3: CASSVGLGTGLSYEQYF. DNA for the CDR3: TGTGCCAGCAGCGTAGGTTTAGGGACAGGGCTCTCCTACGAGCAGTACTTC.

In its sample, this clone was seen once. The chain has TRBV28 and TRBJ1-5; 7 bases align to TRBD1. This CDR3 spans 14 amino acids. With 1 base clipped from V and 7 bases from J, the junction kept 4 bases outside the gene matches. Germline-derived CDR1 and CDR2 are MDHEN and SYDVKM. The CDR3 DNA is TGTGCCAGCAGTTTATACAGGGGAGGACAGCCCCAGCATTTT. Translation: CASSLYRGGQPQHF.

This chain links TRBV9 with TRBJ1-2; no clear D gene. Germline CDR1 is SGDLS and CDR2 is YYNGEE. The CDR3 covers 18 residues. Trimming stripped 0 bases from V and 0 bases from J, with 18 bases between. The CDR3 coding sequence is TGTGCCAGCAGCGTAGGTGTGGCGGGGTCCGGAGCTAACTATGGCTACACCTTC. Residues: CASSVGVAGSGANYGYTF.

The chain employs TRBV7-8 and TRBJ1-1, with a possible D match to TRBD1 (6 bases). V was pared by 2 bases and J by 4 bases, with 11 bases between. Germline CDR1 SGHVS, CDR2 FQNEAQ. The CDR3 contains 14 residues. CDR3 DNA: TGTGCCAGCAGCTTACGGGGGGCGATCACTGAAGCTTTCTTT. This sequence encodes CASSLRGAITEAFF.

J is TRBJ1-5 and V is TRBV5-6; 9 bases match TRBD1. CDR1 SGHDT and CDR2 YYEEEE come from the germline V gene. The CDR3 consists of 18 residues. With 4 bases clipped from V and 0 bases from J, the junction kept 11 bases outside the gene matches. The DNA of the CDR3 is TGTGCCAGCAGCCGGCGGGACAGGGACTTTCATAGCAATCAGCCCCAGCATTTT. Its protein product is CASSRRDRDFHSNQPQHF.

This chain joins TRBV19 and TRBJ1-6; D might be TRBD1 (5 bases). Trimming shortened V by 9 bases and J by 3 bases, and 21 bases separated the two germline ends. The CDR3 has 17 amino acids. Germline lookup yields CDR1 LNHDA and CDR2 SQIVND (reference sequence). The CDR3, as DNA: TGTGCCAGACTAAGTGGCGAAGACAGAATCTATAATTCACCCCTCCACTTT. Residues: CARLSGEDRIYNSPLHF.

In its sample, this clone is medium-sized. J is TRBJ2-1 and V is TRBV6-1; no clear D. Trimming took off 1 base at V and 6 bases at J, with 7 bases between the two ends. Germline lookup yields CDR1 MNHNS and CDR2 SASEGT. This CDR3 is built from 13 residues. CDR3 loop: CASSEGETNEQFF. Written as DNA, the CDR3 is TGTGCCAGCAGTGAAGGAGAAACCAATGAGCAGTTCTTC.

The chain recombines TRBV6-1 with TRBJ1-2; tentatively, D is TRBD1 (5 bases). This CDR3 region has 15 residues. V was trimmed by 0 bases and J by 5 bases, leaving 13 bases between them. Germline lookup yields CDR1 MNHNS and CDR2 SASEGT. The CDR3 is CASSEAQVGWYGYTF. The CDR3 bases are TGTGCCAGCAGTGAAGCACAGGTGGGGTGGTATGGCTACACCTTC.

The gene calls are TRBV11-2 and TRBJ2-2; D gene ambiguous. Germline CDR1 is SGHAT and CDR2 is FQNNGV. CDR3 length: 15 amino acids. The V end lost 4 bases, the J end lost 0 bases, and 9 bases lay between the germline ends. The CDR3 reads CASSSYRANTGELFF. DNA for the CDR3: TGTGCCAGCAGCTCCTACCGCGCGAACACCGGGGAGCTGTTTTTT.

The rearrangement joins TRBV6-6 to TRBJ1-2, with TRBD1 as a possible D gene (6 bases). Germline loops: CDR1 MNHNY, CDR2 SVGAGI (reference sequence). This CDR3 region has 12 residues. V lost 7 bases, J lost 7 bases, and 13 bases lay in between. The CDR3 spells CASTGQGSGYTF. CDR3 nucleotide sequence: TGTGCCAGCACCGGGCAGGGGTCTGGCTACACCTTC.

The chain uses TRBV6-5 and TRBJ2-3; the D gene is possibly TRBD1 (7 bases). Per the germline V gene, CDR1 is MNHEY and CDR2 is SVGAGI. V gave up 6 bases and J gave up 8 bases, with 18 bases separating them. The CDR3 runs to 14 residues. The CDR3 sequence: CASRSGGGFTTQYF. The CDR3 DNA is TGTGCCAGCAGGAGTGGAGGGGGCTTTACTACGCAGTATTTT.

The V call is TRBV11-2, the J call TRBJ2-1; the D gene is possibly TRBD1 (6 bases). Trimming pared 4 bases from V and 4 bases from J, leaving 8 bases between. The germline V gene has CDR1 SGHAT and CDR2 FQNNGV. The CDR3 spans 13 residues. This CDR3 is CASSSGQYNEQFF. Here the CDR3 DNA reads TGTGCCAGCAGCTCGGGACAATACAATGAGCAGTTCTTC. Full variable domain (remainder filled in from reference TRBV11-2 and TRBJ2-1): EAGVAQSPRYKIIEKRQSVAFWCNPISGHATLYWYQQILGQGPKLLIQFQNNGVVDDSQLPKDRFSAERLKGVDSTLKIQPAKLEDSAVYLCASSSGQYNEQFFGPGTRLTVL.

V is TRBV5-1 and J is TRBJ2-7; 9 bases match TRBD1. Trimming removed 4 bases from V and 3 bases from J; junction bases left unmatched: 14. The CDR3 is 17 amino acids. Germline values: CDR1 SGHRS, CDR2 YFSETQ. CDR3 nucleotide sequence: TGCGCCAGCAGCCCCGGATGGACAGGGGACGCGAACTACGAGCAGTACTTC. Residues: CASSPGWTGDANYEQYF.

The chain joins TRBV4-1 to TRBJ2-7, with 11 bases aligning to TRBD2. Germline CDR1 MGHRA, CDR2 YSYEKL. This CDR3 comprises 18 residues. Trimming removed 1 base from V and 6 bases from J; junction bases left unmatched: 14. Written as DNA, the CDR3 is TGCGCCAGCAGCCAAGGGCTACTAGCGGGGGCACCCGGAGGCGAGCAGTACTTC. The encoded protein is CASSQGLLAGAPGGEQYF.

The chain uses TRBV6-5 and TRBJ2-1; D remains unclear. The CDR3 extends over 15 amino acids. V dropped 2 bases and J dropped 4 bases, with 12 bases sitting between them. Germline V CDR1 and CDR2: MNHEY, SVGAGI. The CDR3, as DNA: TGTGCCAGCAGTTACCCCAGCGTACGATACAATGAGCAGTTCTTC. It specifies CASSYPSVRYNEQFF.

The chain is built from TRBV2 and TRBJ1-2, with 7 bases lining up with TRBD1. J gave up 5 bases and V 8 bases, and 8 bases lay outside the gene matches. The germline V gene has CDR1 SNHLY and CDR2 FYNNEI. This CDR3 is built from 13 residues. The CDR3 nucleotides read TGTGCCAGCGTCCATACAGGGGAGTATGGCTACACCTTC. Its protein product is CASVHTGEYGYTF.

The CDR3 is CASSALAGDTDTQYF. CDR3 nucleotide sequence: TGTGCCAGCAGCGCACTAGCGGGGGACACAGATACGCAGTATTTT. The chain uses TRBV2 and TRBJ2-3, with TRBD2 matching 11 bases. CDR1 and CDR2 from the germline V gene are SNHLY and FYNNEI. This CDR3 contains 15 residues. V lost 6 bases to trimming and J lost 2 bases; unmatched junction nucleotides: 4.

CDR3 bases: TGCGCCAGCCGGACAGGGGACTATGGCTACACCTTC. Amino acids: CASRTGDYGYTF. The chain has TRBV5-1 and TRBJ1-2, with 9 bases aligning to TRBD1. The CDR3 totals 12 residues. Trimming cost V 7 bases and J 3 bases; bases outside gene matches: 1. Germline V gene data show CDR1 as SGHRS and CDR2 as YFSETQ.

CDR3 DNA: TGTGCCAGCAGTCCGCGACAGGGGGCATTCTCTGGGGCCAACGTCCTGACTTTC. Its translation is CASSPRQGAFSGANVLTF. The chain recombines TRBV27 with TRBJ2-6; the match to TRBD1 covers 10 bases. CDR1 and CDR2 (germline): MNHEY, SMNVEV (reference sequence). J lost 0 bases, V lost 5 bases, and 7 bases had no gene match. The CDR3 totals 18 residues.

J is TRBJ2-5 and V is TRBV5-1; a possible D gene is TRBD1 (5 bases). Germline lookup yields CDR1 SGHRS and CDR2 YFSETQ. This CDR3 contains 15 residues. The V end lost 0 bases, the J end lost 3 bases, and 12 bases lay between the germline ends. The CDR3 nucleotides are TGCGCCAGCAGCTTGGCCATAGGGGCCGAAGAGACCCAGTACTTC. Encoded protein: CASSLAIGAEETQYF.

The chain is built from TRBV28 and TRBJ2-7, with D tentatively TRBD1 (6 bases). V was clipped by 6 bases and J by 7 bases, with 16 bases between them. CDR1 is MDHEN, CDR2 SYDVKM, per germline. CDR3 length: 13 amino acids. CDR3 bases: TGTGCCAGCAGCCCGGATACAGGGCGGGAGCAGTACTTC. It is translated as CASSPDTGREQYF.

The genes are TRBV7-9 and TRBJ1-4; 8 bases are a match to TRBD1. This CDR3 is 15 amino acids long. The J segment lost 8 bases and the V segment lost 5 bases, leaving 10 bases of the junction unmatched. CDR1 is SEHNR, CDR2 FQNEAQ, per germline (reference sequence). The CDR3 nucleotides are TGTGCCAGCAGCCCCGGGACAGGTCTTGGGGAAAAACTGTTTTTT. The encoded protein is CASSPGTGLGEKLFF.

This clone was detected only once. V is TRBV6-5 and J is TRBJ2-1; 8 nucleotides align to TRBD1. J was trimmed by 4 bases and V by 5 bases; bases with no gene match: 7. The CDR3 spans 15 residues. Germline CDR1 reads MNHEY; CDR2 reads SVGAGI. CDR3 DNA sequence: TGTGCCAGCAGTCAGGACAGGGCGCATTACAATGAGCAGTTCTTC. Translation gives CASSQDRAHYNEQFF.

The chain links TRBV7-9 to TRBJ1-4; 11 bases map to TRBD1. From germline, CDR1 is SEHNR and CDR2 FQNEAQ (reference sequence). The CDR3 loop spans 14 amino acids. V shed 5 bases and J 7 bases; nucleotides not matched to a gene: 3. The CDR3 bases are TGTGCCAGCAGCGCGGGACAGGGGGGTGAAAAACTGTTTTTT. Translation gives CASSAGQGGEKLFF.

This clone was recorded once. Here the CDR3 DNA reads TGTGCCAGCTCACTCACAGGGGGAGAGGGCTACACCTTC. This translates into CASSLTGGEGYTF. V gene TRBV18 combines with J gene TRBJ1-2; 8 nucleotides match TRBD1. The CDR3 runs to 13 residues. Germline lookup yields CDR1 KGHSH and CDR2 LQKENI. The V and J ends lost 4 bases and 8 bases, in that order; junction bases with no gene match: 6.

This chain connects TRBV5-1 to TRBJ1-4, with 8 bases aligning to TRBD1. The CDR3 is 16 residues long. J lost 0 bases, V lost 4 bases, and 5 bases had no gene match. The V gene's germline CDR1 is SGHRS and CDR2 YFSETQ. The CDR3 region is CASSLTGAATNEKLFF. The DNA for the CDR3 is TGCGCCAGCAGCCTGACAGGGGCAGCAACTAATGAAAAACTGTTTTTT.

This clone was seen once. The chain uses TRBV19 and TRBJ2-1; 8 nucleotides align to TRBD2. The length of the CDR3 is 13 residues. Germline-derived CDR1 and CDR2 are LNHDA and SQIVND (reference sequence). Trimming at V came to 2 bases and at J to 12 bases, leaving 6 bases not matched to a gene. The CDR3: CASSIRSRGGQFF. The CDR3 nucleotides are TGTGCCAGTAGTATACGGAGTCGGGGGGGGCAGTTCTTC.